The next 8 T cell receptor beta chains were all read from a single sample in a study of T cells after yellow fever vaccination. Each CDR3 protein is one row after TCRdb ran MiXCR on the 5' RACE reads. Altogether over 150,000 distinct CDR3 sequences are present, approximately 6.2% being singletons, with the ten largest covering just under 3%. Sequencing used CD4+ T cells sorted from PBMCs, obtained on the day of the first yellow fever vaccination. The source is a man between 18 and 35 years old who received the YFV17D yellow fever vaccine.

This clonotype was seen a few times. The chain couples TRBV12-3 or TRBV12-4 to TRBJ1-3; D remains ambiguous. V dropped 3 bases and J dropped 0 bases, with 9 bases sitting between them. The CDR3 extends over 15 amino acids. The CDR3 is CASSLLTVSGNTIYF. The CDR3 DNA reads as TGTGCCAGCAGTTTGCTGACGGTCTCTGGAAACACCATATATTTT.

The rearrangement joins TRBV20-1 to TRBJ1-5, with D possibly matching TRBD1 (5 bases). Between the trimmed V and J ends, which lost 3 bases and 4 bases, there was a span of 13 bases. Per the germline V gene, CDR1 is DFQATT and CDR2 is SNEGSKA (reference sequence). This CDR3 spans 14 amino acids. The DNA of the CDR3 is TGCAGTGCTAGCTCCGGGACTCAGAATCAGCCCCAGCATTTT. The encoded protein is CSASSGTQNQPQHF.

Comment on this clonotype: A much larger clone sits a single nucleotide away, making a read error possible. This chain connects TRBV12-3 or TRBV12-4 to TRBJ2-3; 7 bases are shared with TRBD1. This CDR3 comprises 15 residues. In nucleotides, the CDR3 is TGTGCCATCAGTCCCCCAGGGGGTAGGGCAGATACGCAGTATTTT. Its protein product is CAISPPGGRADTQYF.

This clonotype was seen a handful of times. This chain connects TRBV18 to TRBJ2-7, with D tentatively TRBD1 (5 bases). The germline gives CDR1 KGHSH, CDR2 LQKENI. V was trimmed by 2 bases and J by 2 bases, leaving 7 bases between them. The CDR3 is 13 residues long. CDR3 residues: CASSPAGPYEQYV. In nucleotides, the CDR3 is TGTGCCAGCTCACCAGCAGGGCCCTACGAGCAGTACGTC.

At least ten counts were recorded for this clonotype. This rearrangement joins TRBV4-1 to TRBJ1-1, with D tentatively TRBD1 (6 bases). The CDR3 consists of 13 residues. Germline assignment: CDR1 MGHRA and CDR2 YSYEKL. Trimming pared 1 base from V and 7 bases from J, leaving 10 bases between. In DNA form, the CDR3 reads TGCGCCAGCAGCCAAGCGGGGGGCGGTGAAGCTTTCTTT. It codes for CASSQAGGGEAFF.

This clonotype was observed a few times. The rearrangement uses TRBV12-3 or TRBV12-4 and TRBJ2-3, with D uncertain. This CDR3 contains 12 residues. The V end lost 3 bases, the J end lost 2 bases, and 3 bases lay between the germline ends. CDR3 nucleotide sequence: TGTGCCAGCAGTTTGATCACAGATACGCAGTATTTT. Translating gives CASSLITDTQYF.

This chain joins TRBV7-9 and TRBJ1-1; possibly TRBD1 for D (6 bases). V was cut by 5 bases and J by 2 bases, with 18 bases left in between. The CDR3 has 16 amino acids. Germline V gene lookup returns CDR1 SEHNR and CDR2 FQNEAQ (reference sequence). CDR3 in DNA: TGTGCCAGCAGCCCGCCCCCGGGCAGGGGTAACACTGAAGCTTTCTTT. It codes for CASSPPPGRGNTEAFF.

This clonotype has ten or more counts. J is TRBJ2-1 and V is TRBV5-1; TRBD1 matches 9 bases. The CDR3 totals 15 residues. CDR1 and CDR2 from the germline V gene are SGHRS and YFSETQ. Losses at the gene ends were 3 bases for V and 7 bases for J; bases not matched to a gene: 8. In nucleotides, the CDR3 is TGCGCCAGCAGCTCCGGGACAGGGCGGTCGAATGAGCAGTTCTTC. Residues: CASSSGTGRSNEQFF.